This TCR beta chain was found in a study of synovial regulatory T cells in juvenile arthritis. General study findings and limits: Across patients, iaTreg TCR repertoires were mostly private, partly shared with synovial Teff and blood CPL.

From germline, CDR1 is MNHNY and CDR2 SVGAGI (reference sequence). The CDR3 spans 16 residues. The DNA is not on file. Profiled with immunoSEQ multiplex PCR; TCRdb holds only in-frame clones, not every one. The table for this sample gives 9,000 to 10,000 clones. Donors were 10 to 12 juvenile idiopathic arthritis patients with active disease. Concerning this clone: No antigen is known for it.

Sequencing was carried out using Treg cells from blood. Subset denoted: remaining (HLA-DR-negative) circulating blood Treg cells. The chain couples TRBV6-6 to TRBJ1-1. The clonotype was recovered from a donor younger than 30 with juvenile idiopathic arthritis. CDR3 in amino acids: CASSNPPGRTNTEAFF.